The 31 T cell receptor beta chains given below trace back to one sample, sequenced in a study of shared clonotypes between healthy human individuals. Sequenced by immunoSEQ multiplex PCR; TCRdb stores in-frame clones only, minus some. The profile covers 450,000 to 500,000 clones, with 81% appearing a single time and roughly 13% taken by the ten largest. Sequencing input: PBMCs. All receptors derive from a woman aged 35 to 49 in good health. Some clones in this sample may be carry-over from other donors' samples.

The genes are TRBV5-1 and TRBJ2-7, with 7 bases that match TRBD1. J was trimmed by 2 bases and V by 4 bases; bases with no gene match: 6. Germline-derived CDR1 and CDR2 are SGHRS and YFSETQ. This CDR3 contains 14 residues. The CDR3 region has the DNA TGCGCCAGCAGCCCCGGGACAGCAACCTACGAGCAGTACTTC. Its protein product is CASSPGTATYEQYF.

The chain couples TRBV28 to TRBJ2-1, with a possible D match to TRBD1 (6 bases). Germline CDR1 is MDHEN and CDR2 is SYDVKM. The germline V and J ends were trimmed by 6 bases and 7 bases, with 19 bases remaining between them. This CDR3 comprises 15 residues. DNA for the CDR3: TGTGCCAGCAGATCCCGACAGGCGCGAGGGAATGAGCAGTTCTTC. As protein: CASRSRQARGNEQFF.

CDR3 nucleotide sequence: TGTGCCAGCAGCCCCCCCCTCTCAGGGACCGATGAGCAGTTCTTC. This codes for CASSPPLSGTDEQFF. The V gene is TRBV7-9, the J gene TRBJ2-1; either TRBD1 or TRBD2 may supply D (5 bases each). The V end lost 5 bases, the J end lost 8 bases, and 19 bases lay between the germline ends. The CDR3 loop spans 15 amino acids. The germline CDR1 and CDR2 sequences are SEHNR and FQNEAQ (reference sequence).

The V call is TRBV7-8, the J call TRBJ2-7; possible D gene TRBD2, 5 bases. In germline, CDR1 is SGHVS, CDR2 FQNEAQ. The V end lost 1 base, the J end lost 0 bases, and 16 bases lay between the germline ends. The CDR3 length is 17 residues. CDR3 loop: CASSLDLGSAHSYEQYF. CDR3 in DNA: TGTGCCAGCAGCTTAGATCTGGGGAGCGCACACTCCTACGAGCAGTACTTC.

This chain links TRBV5-4 with TRBJ2-1; 12 positions match TRBD2. V was pared by 2 bases and J by 5 bases, with 2 bases of the junction left unmatched. This CDR3 contains 15 residues. The germline gives CDR1 SGHNT, CDR2 YYREEE (reference sequence). The CDR3 DNA is TGTGCCAGCAGCTTAAGGACTAGCGGGGACAATGAGCAGTTCTTC. Its translation: CASSLRTSGDNEQFF.

A note on this clone: The sample has other DNA sequences that encode this CDR3 too. V is TRBV5-1 and J is TRBJ2-7; 8 nucleotides line up with TRBD1. The germline V gene encodes CDR1 SGHRS and CDR2 YFSETQ. Trimming took 5 bases from V and 1 from J; bases not matched to a gene: 5. The CDR3 has 14 amino acids. This CDR3 is CASSRDRGSYEQYF. The DNA for the CDR3 is TGCGCCAGCAGTCGAGACAGGGGTTCCTACGAGCAGTACTTC.

The chain combines TRBV28 with TRBJ2-1, with D tentatively TRBD1 or TRBD2 (5 bases each). The V end lost 3 bases, the J end lost 6 bases, and 9 bases lay between the germline ends. Per germline, CDR1 MDHEN and CDR2 SYDVKM. The CDR3 consists of 13 residues. CDR3 region: CASSLRDLNEQFF. CDR3 nucleotides: TGTGCCAGCAGTTTGAGGGACCTCAATGAGCAGTTCTTC.

The gene calls are TRBV18 and TRBJ2-5; no clear D. V lost 0 bases to trimming and J lost 5 bases, with 10 bases between them. The germline CDR1 and CDR2 sequences are KGHSH and LQKENI. The CDR3 covers 14 residues. The chain's CDR3 is CASSPPASRETQYF. CDR3 bases: TGTGCCAGCTCACCACCGGCTAGTCGTGAGACCCAGTACTTC.

The rearrangement uses TRBV6-1 and TRBJ1-1; a possible D gene is TRBD1 (5 bases). V gave up 4 bases and J gave up 4 bases, with 13 bases separating them. CDR1 is MNHNS and CDR2 is SASEGT in the germline V gene. The CDR3 contains 14 residues. CDR3 sequence (DNA): TGTGCCAGCAGTGCCACGGGGCTGAGCACTGAAGCTTTCTTT. Translating it yields CASSATGLSTEAFF.

This clone was observed a handful of times. A far larger clone differs by one base, so this is likely a read error. The genes are TRBV29-1 and TRBJ1-1, with D hard to call. This CDR3 spans 11 amino acids. The germline V gene has CDR1 SQVTM and CDR2 ANQGSEA. V was pared by 6 bases and J by 11 bases, with 16 bases between. CDR3 sequence reads: CSVDRVGTAFF. Here the CDR3 DNA reads TGCAGCGTGGACCGGGTGGGAACGGCTTTCTTT. The complete variable domain, with remaining parts taken from reference TRBV29-1 and TRBJ1-1, reads SAVISQKPSRDICQRGTSLTIQCQVDSQVTMMFWYRQQPGQSLTLIATANQGSEATYESGFVIDKFPISRPNLTFSTLTVSNMSPEDSSIYLCSVDRVGTAFFGQGTRLTVV.

This chain links TRBV7-8 with TRBJ2-7; 8 bases map to TRBD1. This CDR3 has 13 residues. Germline assignment: CDR1 SGHVS and CDR2 FQNEAQ. Losses at the gene ends were 4 bases for V and 4 bases for J; bases not matched to a gene: 3. CDR3 sequence (DNA): TGTGCCAGCAGCTCGGGACAGGAGTACGAGCAGTACTTC. Amino acids: CASSSGQEYEQYF.

Remarks on this clone: Additional DNA sequences in this sample encode the identical CDR3. The chain couples TRBV28 to TRBJ1-2; TRBD1 aligns across 7 bases. V was pared by 6 bases and J by 2 bases, with 6 bases of the junction left unmatched. Germline CDR1 is MDHEN and CDR2 is SYDVKM. This CDR3 spans 14 amino acids. In nucleotides, the CDR3 is TGTGCCAGCAGCCCAGGACAGGCCAACTATGGCTACACCTTC. Residues: CASSPGQANYGYTF.

The chain uses TRBV19 and TRBJ2-7; 9 bases line up with TRBD2. This CDR3 comprises 17 residues. Looked up from germline, CDR1 is LNHDA and CDR2 is SQIVND (reference sequence). V was clipped by 6 bases and J by 0 bases; unmatched bases: 12. The CDR3 spells CASSTTHLSGSSYEQYF. The CDR3, as DNA: TGTGCCAGTAGCACCACCCATCTTAGCGGGAGCTCCTACGAGCAGTACTTC.

Points on this clone: The likely explanation is a read error, given a far larger clone one base away. The chain recombines TRBV5-1 with TRBJ1-4; no definite D call. V lost 2 bases and J lost 5, with 10 bases in between. The CDR3 is 14 amino acids. CDR1 and CDR2 from the germline V gene are SGHRS and YFSETQ. This CDR3 reads CASSLRDQNEKLFF. CDR3 DNA: TGCGCCAGCAGCTTACGGGATCAGAATGAAAAACTGTTTTTT.

With regard to this clone: This clone may be a read error of a much larger clone one base away. The chain carries TRBV30 and TRBJ2-5; D unclear. V was cut by 2 bases and J by 11 bases, with 15 bases left in between. CDR3 size: 12 residues. Germline V gene lookup returns CDR1 GTSNPN and CDR2 SVGIG (reference sequence). The CDR3 bases are TGTGCCTGGAGTCCCTCGAGAAATGAGCAGTACTTC. It translates to CAWSPSRNEQYF.

This rearrangement joins TRBV7-2 to TRBJ2-1, with a weak D call TRBD2 (6 bases). This CDR3 has 14 amino acids. Germline-derived CDR1 and CDR2 are SGHTA and FQGNSA. Trimming took 1 base from V and 9 from J, leaving 13 bases between them. The DNA for the CDR3 is TGTGCCAGCAGCTTAGTTCCAGGGAGGATTGAGCAGTTCTTC. Encoded protein: CASSLVPGRIEQFF.

This chain connects TRBV28 to TRBJ2-5; D is possibly TRBD1 or TRBD2 (5 bases each). The V and J ends lost 5 bases and 2 bases respectively, with 12 bases between them. The CDR3 runs to 14 residues. Germline lookup yields CDR1 MDHEN and CDR2 SYDVKM. This CDR3 is CASSPWGRQETQYF. The DNA for the CDR3 is TGTGCCAGCAGTCCTTGGGGGAGACAAGAGACCCAGTACTTC.

The chain uses TRBV2 and TRBJ2-5; 7 positions match TRBD1. After removal of 4 bases from V and 5 bases from J, the junction contained 7 bases not matched to a gene. CDR3 length equals 14 residues. Germline CDR1 is SNHLY and CDR2 is FYNNEI. The CDR3 bases are TGTGCCAGCAGTGGAAACAGGGGTGCGGAGACCCAGTACTTC. It codes for CASSGNRGAETQYF.

The genes are TRBV5-1 and TRBJ1-2; a possible D gene is TRBD1 (5 bases). The CDR3 is 14 residues long. From germline, CDR1 is SGHRS and CDR2 YFSETQ. V was pared by 0 bases and J by 6 bases, with 12 bases between. The CDR3 DNA reads TGCGCCAGCAGCTTGGCAGGGTTTGAGAATGGCTACACCTTC. Its translation: CASSLAGFENGYTF.

This chain joins TRBV2 and TRBJ2-1, with D uncertain. CDR1 SNHLY and CDR2 FYNNEI come from the germline V gene. V lost 4 bases and J lost 3, with 10 bases in between. The CDR3 spans 14 residues. CDR3 DNA sequence: TGTGCCAGCAGTGCCTCGGACGACTACAATGAGCAGTTCTTC. It is translated as CASSASDDYNEQFF.

The J gene is TRBJ2-2, the V gene TRBV2; TRBD2 matches at 11 bases. The J segment lost 5 bases and the V segment lost 8 bases, leaving 10 bases of the junction unmatched. Germline V lookup: CDR1 SNHLY, CDR2 FYNNEI. This CDR3 is built from 16 residues. The CDR3 region is CASSAPSGRSTGELFF. The CDR3 DNA follows: TGTGCCAGCTCTGCCCCTAGCGGGAGGTCGACCGGGGAGCTGTTTTTT.

With respect to this clone: The same CDR3 is also encoded by other DNA sequences in this sample. The chain combines TRBV9 with TRBJ2-7, with 10 bases that match TRBD2. Germline loops: CDR1 SGDLS, CDR2 YYNGEE. J was trimmed by 3 bases and V by 2 bases; bases with no gene match: 2. The CDR3 is 14 residues long. This chain's CDR3 is CASSVSSGSYEQYF. Written as DNA, the CDR3 is TGTGCCAGCAGCGTGTCTAGCGGGAGCTACGAGCAGTACTTC.

V and J are TRBV10-3 and TRBJ2-3, with TRBD1 identical over 7 bases. The CDR3 extends over 14 amino acids. Germline loops: CDR1 ENHRY, CDR2 SYGVKD. Trimming removed 6 bases from V and 0 bases from J; junction bases left unmatched: 3. The CDR3: CAIRTDRSTDTQYF. CDR3 DNA: TGTGCCATCAGGACGGACAGGAGCACAGATACGCAGTATTTT.

This chain connects TRBV19 to TRBJ1-1, with D perhaps TRBD1 (6 bases). The CDR3 totals 16 residues. The V end lost 1 base, the J end lost 4 bases, and 16 bases lay between the germline ends. In germline, CDR1 is LNHDA, CDR2 SQIVND (reference sequence). The CDR3 spells CASSIVVGGAGTEAFF. In DNA, the CDR3 is TGTGCCAGTAGTATAGTGGTGGGGGGCGCAGGCACTGAAGCTTTCTTT.

The chain links TRBV2 to TRBJ1-5; D remains unclear. Trimming took 8 bases from V and 9 from J, leaving 11 bases between them. The germline V gene encodes CDR1 SNHLY and CDR2 FYNNEI. CDR3 length equals 11 residues. CDR3 sequence (DNA): TGTGCCAGCTCGGTCCCAGGGCCCCAGCATTTT. Its protein is CASSVPGPQHF.

The chain combines TRBV2 with TRBJ2-1, with D perhaps matching TRBD2 (6 bases). The CDR3 sequence is 13 residues long. Per germline, CDR1 SNHLY and CDR2 FYNNEI. Trimming shortened V by 8 bases and J by 2 bases, and 10 bases separated the two germline ends. CDR3 loop: CASRRDPYNEQFF. CDR3 nucleotide sequence: TGTGCCAGCCGGCGGGATCCCTACAATGAGCAGTTCTTC.

The rearrangement uses TRBV28 and TRBJ2-7; maybe TRBD1 (5 bases). Germline loops: CDR1 MDHEN, CDR2 SYDVKM. V shed 2 bases and J shed 2 bases, with 16 bases lying between them. The CDR3 is made up of 16 amino acids. In nucleotides, the CDR3 is TGTGCCAGCAGTTTACCCCCCTGGGCAGGGCCCTACGAGCAGTACTTC. Protein: CASSLPPWAGPYEQYF. The full variable domain, in which reference TRBV28 and TRBJ2-7 provide the parts outside the CDR3, is DVKVTQSSRYLVKRTGEKVFLECVQDMDHENMFWYRQDPGLGLRLIYFSYDVKMKEKGDIPEGYSVSREKKERFSLILESASTNQTSMYLCASSLPPWAGPYEQYFGPGTRLTVT.

This chain connects TRBV4-2 to TRBJ2-2, with 7 bases fitting TRBD2. This CDR3 is built from 16 residues. Germline loops: CDR1 LGHNA, CDR2 YNFKEQ. With 2 bases clipped from V and 2 bases from J, the junction kept 5 bases outside the gene matches. CDR3 protein: CASSQPLAVNTGELFF. The CDR3 bases are TGTGCCAGCAGCCAACCGCTAGCGGTAAACACCGGGGAGCTGTTTTTT.

The chain joins TRBV6-6 to TRBJ2-3, with TRBD2 as a possible D gene (6 bases). This CDR3 is built from 14 residues. Germline assignment: CDR1 MNHNY and CDR2 SVGAGI (reference sequence). V was clipped by 7 bases and J by 5 bases, with 16 bases between them. The CDR3 loop is CASTKRRDGDTQYF. As DNA, the CDR3 is TGTGCCAGCACCAAAAGGCGGGACGGAGATACGCAGTATTTT.

The CDR3 bases are TGTGCCAGCACCACCCCCGGGTTGTACAATGAGCAGTTCTTC. Its protein product is CASTTPGLYNEQFF. The genes are TRBV7-9 and TRBJ2-1; D call uncertain. The germline V gene has CDR1 SEHNR and CDR2 FQNEAQ (reference sequence). The V and J ends lost 7 bases and 4 bases respectively, with 14 bases between them. The CDR3 contains 14 residues.

This clone was detected only a few times. Relative to the germline gene, one junction end is altered; a read error may explain this. The chain uses TRBV7-2 and TRBJ2-7, with D possibly TRBD2 on 6 matching bases. This CDR3 has 16 residues. Germline CDR1 and CDR2: SGHTA and FQGNSA. In nucleotides, the CDR3 is TGCGCCAGCAGCCAGGGATTATCGGGACTCCGGGCCGAGCAGTACTTC. Amino acids: CASSQGLSGLRAEQYF.